This T cell receptor (beta chain) was profiled in a study of identifying expanded T cells in peripheral blood. Study outcomes and limitations: Clone count variance between approximately two-week samples rose with total template count. Differentially abundant clones: around 1.1 between replicates, about 16 at approximately 13 days, under 25 at four.

Collection occurred without any documented infections or immune events in donors. Details on this clone: Its specificity is unknown. At the DNA level, this CDR3 is encoded by other sequences in the same sample as well.

Method: immunoSEQ multiplex PCR; TCRdb's copy keeps in-frame clones and lacks some. This table holds more than 75,000 clones, almost 90% found once. The CDR3 has 12 amino acids. Per the germline V gene, CDR1 is SGDLS and CDR2 is YYNGEE. The V gene lost 2 bases and the J gene lost 2 bases, with 4 bases spanning the gap. Sequencing was carried out using blood. The chain employs TRBV9 and TRBJ1-2; D is unresolved. This clonotype was sampled from a person aged 18 to 70 in good health. As DNA, the CDR3 is TGTGCCAGCAGCGTGGGAAACTATGGCTACACCTTC. This encodes CASSVGNYGYTF.